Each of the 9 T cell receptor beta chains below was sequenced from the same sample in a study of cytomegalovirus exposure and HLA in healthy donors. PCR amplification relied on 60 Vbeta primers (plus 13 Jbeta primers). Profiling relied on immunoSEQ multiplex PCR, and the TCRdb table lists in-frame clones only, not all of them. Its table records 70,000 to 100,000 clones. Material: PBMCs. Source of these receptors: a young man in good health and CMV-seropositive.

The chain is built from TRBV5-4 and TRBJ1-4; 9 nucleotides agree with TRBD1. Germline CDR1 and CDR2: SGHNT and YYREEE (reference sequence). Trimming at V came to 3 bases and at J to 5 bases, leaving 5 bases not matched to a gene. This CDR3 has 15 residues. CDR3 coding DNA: TGTGCCAGCAGCTCGGCCGGGACAGGGAATGAAAAACTGTTTTTT. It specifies CASSSAGTGNEKLFF.

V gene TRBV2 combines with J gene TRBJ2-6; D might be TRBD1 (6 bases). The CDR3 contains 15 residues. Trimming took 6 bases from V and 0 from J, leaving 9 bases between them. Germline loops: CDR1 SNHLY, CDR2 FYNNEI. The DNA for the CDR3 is TGTGCCAGCAGGAGGGGGACCTCTGGGGCCAACGTCCTGACTTTC. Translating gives CASRRGTSGANVLTF.

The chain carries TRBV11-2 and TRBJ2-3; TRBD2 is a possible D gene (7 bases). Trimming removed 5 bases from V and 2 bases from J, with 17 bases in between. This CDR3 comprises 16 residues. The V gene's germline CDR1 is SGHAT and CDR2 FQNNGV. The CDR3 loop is CASSPGVGGHTDTQYF. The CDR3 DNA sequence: TGTGCCAGCAGCCCCGGTGTGGGGGGGCACACAGATACGCAGTATTTT.

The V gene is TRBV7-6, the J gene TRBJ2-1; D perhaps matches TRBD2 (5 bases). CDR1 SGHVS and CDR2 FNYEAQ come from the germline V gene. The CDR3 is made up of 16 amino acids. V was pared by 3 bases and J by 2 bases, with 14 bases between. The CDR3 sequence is CASSLSIGAAYNEQFF. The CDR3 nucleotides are TGTGCCAGCAGCTTGAGTATAGGAGCGGCCTACAATGAGCAGTTCTTC. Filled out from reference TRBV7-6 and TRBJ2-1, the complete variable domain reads GAGVSQSPRYKVTKRGQDVALRCDPISGHVSLYWYRQALGQGPEFLTYFNYEAQQDKSGLPNDRFSAERPEGSISTLTIQRTEQRDSAMYRCASSLSIGAAYNEQFFGPGTRLTVL.

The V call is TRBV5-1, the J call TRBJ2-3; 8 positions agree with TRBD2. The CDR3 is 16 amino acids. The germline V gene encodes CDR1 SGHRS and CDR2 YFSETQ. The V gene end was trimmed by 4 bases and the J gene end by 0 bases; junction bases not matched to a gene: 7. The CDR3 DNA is TGCGCCAGCAGCCCGGGGATAGCGGGAAGCACAGATACGCAGTATTTT. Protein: CASSPGIAGSTDTQYF.

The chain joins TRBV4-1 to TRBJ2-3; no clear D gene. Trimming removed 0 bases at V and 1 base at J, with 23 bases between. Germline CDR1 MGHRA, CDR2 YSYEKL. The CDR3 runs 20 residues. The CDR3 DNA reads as TGCGCCAGCAGCCAAGATTATGGGTGGCCTAGTTTATCGGGCACAGATACGCAGTATTTT. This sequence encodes CASSQDYGWPSLSGTDTQYF.

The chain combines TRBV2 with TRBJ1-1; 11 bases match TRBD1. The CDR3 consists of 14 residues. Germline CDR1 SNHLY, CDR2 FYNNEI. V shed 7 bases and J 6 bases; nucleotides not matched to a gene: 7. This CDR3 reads CASIPRDRGAEAFF. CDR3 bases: TGTGCCAGCATCCCCCGGGACAGGGGGGCTGAAGCTTTCTTT.

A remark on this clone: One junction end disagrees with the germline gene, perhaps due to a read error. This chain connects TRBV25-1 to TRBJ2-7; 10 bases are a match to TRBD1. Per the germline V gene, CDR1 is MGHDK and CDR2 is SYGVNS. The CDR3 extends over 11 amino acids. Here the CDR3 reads CASKRQGAQEF. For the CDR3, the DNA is TGTGCCAGCAAGAGACAGGGGGCGCAAGAATTC.

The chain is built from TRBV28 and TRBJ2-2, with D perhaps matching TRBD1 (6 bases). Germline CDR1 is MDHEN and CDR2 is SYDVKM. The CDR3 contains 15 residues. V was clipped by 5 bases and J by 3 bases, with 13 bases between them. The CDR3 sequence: CASSLTGMDTGELFF. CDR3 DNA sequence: TGTGCCAGCAGTCTCACAGGGATGGACACCGGGGAGCTGTTTTTT.